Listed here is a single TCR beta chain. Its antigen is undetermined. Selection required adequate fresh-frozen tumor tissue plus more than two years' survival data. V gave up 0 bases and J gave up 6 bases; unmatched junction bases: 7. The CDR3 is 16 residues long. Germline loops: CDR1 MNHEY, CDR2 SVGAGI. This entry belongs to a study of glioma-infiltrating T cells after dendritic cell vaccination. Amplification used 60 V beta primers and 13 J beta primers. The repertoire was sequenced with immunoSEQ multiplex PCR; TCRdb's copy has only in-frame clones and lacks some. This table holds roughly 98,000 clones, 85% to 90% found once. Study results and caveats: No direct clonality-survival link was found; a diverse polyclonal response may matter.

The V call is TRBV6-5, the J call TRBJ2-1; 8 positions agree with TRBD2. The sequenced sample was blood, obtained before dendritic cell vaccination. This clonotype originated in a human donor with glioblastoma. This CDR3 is CASSYSIAGGFNEQFF. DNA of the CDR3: TGTGCCAGCAGTTACTCGATTGCGGGGGGATTCAATGAGCAGTTCTTC.